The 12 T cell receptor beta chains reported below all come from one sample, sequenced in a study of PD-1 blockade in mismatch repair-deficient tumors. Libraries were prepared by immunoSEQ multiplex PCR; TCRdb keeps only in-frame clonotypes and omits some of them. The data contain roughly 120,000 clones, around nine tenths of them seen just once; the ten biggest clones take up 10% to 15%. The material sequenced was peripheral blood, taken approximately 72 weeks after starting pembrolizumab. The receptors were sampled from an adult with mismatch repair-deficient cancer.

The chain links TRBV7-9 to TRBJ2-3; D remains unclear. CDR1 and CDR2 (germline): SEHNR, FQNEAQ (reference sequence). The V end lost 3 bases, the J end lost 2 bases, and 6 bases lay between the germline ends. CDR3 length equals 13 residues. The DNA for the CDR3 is TGTGCCAGCAGCTTTCTGAACACAGATACGCAGTATTTT. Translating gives CASSFLNTDTQYF.

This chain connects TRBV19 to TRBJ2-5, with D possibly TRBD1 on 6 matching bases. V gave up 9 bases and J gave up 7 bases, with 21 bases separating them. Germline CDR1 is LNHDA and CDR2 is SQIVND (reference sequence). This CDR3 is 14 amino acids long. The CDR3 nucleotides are TGTGCCAGCCATTTAGGCAGGGGCGAAGTGACCCAGTACTTC. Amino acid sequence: CASHLGRGEVTQYF.

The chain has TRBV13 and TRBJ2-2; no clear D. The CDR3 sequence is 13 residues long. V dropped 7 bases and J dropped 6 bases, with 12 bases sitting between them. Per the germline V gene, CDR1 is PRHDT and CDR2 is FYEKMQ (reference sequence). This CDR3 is CASNPTESGELFF. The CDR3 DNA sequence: TGTGCCAGCAACCCTACCGAGTCCGGGGAGCTGTTTTTT.

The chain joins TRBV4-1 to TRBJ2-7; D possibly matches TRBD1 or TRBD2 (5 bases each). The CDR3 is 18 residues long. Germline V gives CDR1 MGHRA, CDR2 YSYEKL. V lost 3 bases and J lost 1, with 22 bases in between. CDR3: CASSQVYPAGGSSYEQYF. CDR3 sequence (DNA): TGCGCCAGCAGCCAGGTGTACCCGGCTGGGGGATCTTCCTACGAGCAGTACTTC.

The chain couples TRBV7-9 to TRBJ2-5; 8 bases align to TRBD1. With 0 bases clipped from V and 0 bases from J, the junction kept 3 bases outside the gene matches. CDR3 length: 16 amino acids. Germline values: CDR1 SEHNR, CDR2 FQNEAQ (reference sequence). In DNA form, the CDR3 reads TGTGCCAGCAGCTTAGCCGGGACAGGACACCAAGAGACCCAGTACTTC. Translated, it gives CASSLAGTGHQETQYF.

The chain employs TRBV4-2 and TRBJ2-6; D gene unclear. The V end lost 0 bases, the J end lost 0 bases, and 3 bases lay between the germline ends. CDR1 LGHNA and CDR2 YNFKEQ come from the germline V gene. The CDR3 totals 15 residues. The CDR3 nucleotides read TGTGCCAGCAGCCAAGACAGCTCTGGGGCCAACGTCCTGACTTTC. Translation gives CASSQDSSGANVLTF.

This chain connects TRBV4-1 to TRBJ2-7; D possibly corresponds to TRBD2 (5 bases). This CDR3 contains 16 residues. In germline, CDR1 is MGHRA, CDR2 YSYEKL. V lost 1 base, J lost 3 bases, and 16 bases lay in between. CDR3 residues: CASSQVHAGLYYEQYF. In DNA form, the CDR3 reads TGCGCCAGCAGCCAAGTCCATGCGGGTTTATACTACGAGCAGTACTTC.

DNA for the CDR3: TGTGCCAGTAGTATGGAGGCAGTTGGAGATGAGCAGTTCTTC. Translation: CASSMEAVGDEQFF. The chain couples TRBV19 to TRBJ2-1; tentatively, D is TRBD2 (5 bases). Looked up from germline, CDR1 is LNHDA and CDR2 is SQIVND (reference sequence). Trimming stripped 3 bases from V and 8 bases from J, with 14 bases between. The CDR3 consists of 14 residues.

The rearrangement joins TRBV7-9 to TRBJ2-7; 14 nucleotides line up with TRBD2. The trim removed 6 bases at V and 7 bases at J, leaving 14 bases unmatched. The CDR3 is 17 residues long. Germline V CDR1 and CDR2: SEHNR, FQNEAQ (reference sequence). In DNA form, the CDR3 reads TGTGCCAGCAGTTCGACCCGACTAGCGGGAGGGCGAGGGGAGCAGTACTTC. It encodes CASSSTRLAGGRGEQYF.

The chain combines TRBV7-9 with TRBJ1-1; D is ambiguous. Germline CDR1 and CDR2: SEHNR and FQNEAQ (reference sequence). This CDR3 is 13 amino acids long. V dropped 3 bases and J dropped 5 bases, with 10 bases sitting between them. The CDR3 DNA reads TGTGCCAGCAGCTTCTCTTCAAGGACTGAAGCTTTCTTT. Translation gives CASSFSSRTEAFF.

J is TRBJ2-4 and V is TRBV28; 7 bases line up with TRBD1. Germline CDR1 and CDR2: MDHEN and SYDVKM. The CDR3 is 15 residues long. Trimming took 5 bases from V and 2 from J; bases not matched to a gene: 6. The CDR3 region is CASSLQGSSKNIQYF. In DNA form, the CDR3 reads TGTGCCAGCAGTCTACAGGGGTCCTCCAAAAACATTCAGTACTTC. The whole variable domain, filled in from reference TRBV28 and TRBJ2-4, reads DVKVTQSSRYLVKRTGEKVFLECVQDMDHENMFWYRQDPGLGLRLIYFSYDVKMKEKGDIPEGYSVSREKKERFSLILESASTNQTSMYLCASSLQGSSKNIQYFGAGTRLSVL.

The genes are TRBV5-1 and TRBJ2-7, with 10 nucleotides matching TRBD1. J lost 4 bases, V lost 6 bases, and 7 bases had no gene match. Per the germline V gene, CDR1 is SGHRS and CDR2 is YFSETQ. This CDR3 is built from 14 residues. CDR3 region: CASTSGTGVYEQYF. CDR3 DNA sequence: TGCGCCAGCACCTCCGGGACAGGGGTGTACGAGCAGTACTTC. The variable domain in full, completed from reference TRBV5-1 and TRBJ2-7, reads KAGVTQTPRYLIKTRGQQVTLSCSPISGHRSVSWYQQTPGQGLQFLFEYFSETQRNKGNFPGRFSGRQFSNSRSEMNVSTLELGDSALYLCASTSGTGVYEQYFGPGTRLTVT.